Listed below are T cell receptor beta chains from one sample, sequenced in a study of cytomegalovirus exposure and HLA in healthy donors. Produced via immunoSEQ multiplex PCR; TCRdb's table is partial and in-frame only. The table for this sample gives around 75,000 clones. Material: PBMCs. The receptors derive from a man aged 35-49 years in good health and CMV-seronegative. CDR3s include the opening cysteine and the closing phenylalanine or tryptophan. The order of the fields is V gene, J gene, clone size, D gene, CDR3 DNA, CDR3 protein. The D gene is left open where the match is weak. The size field is filled for only some rows; it gives once, few, many or a size class.

TRBV4-3	TRBJ1-2	.	.	TGCGCCAGCAGCCAAGTTCCACAACCCAACTATGGCTACACCTTC	CASSQVPQPNYGYTF
TRBV25-1	TRBJ2-3	.	.	TGTGCCAGCAGTGACCACAATGCAGATACGCAGTATTTT	CASSDHNADTQYF
TRBV5-1	TRBJ2-7	.	TRBD1	TGCGCCAGCAGCGTGAGTGGGACAGGGCCCTACGAGCAGTACTTC	CASSVSGTGPYEQYF
TRBV7-7	TRBJ2-7	.	TRBD1	TGTGCTAGCAGCATCGGACAGGGCTACGAGCAGTACTTC	CASSIGQGYEQYF
TRBV5-1	TRBJ2-7	.	TRBD2	TGCGCCAGCAGCACTGAGGGACTAACCTACGAGCAGTACTTC	CASSTEGLTYEQYF
TRBV4-1	TRBJ2-5	.	.	TGCGCCAGCTCGGACAGCAAAGAGACCCAGTACTTC	CASSDSKETQYF
TRBV18	TRBJ2-5	.	TRBD2	TGTGCCAGCTCAGCCGGGGGACTAGCGGAAGAGACCCAGTACTTC	CASSAGGLAEETQYF
TRBV7-8	TRBJ2-7	.	.	TGTGCCAGCATTTTAAAACACAGGACGGCCTACGAGCAGTACTTC	CASILKHRTAYEQYF
TRBV27	TRBJ2-5	.	.	TGTGCCAGCAGCCTCGTCCCGGGACTTCAAGAGACCCAGTACTTC	CASSLVPGLQETQYF
TRBV5-1	TRBJ1-3	.	.	TGCGCCAGCAGCTTGGAGCTGGCAGTGCCAGGCACCATATATTTT	CASSLELAVPGTIYF
TRBV29-1	TRBJ2-7	.	TRBD2	TGCAGCGTTAGGGCTAGCGGCGTCTACGAGCAGTACTTC	CSVRASGVYEQYF
TRBV6-1	TRBJ2-3	.	TRBD2	TGTGCCAGCAGTGAAGCCCTGGGTGGGGCGGGGGGCCGCACAGATACGCAGTATTTT	CASSEALGGAGGRTDTQYF
TRBV2	TRBJ2-7	.	.	TGTGCCAGCAGTGGAGATACCTACGAGCAGTACTTC	CASSGDTYEQYF
TRBV27	TRBJ1-4	.	.	TGTGCCAGCAGTTTATGGAAGAATGCGGGGGGCGGGAGACATGAAAAACTGTTTTTT	CASSLWKNAGGGRHEKLFF
TRBV5-4	TRBJ1-2	.	TRBD1	TGTGCCAGCAGCTCCGGGACAGGGGGAGTAAATGGCTACACCTTC	CASSSGTGGVNGYTF
TRBV7-2	TRBJ1-3	.	.	TGTGCCAGCAGCTTAGGAGCGAGCTCTGGAAACACCATATATTTT	CASSLGASSGNTIYF
TRBV5-6	TRBJ2-7	.	.	TGTGCCAGCAGCTCCCTGTACGAGCAGTACTTC	CASSSLYEQYF
TRBV5-8	TRBJ2-1	.	.	TGTGCCAGCAGCTATATTGGGGGGGCCCGCAATGAGCAGTTCTTC	CASSYIGGARNEQFF
TRBV9	TRBJ2-5	.	TRBD2	TGTGCCAGTTCCCCGGGGGGGGGAGAGACCCAGTACTTC	CASSPGGGETQYF
TRBV7-2	TRBJ2-1	.	.	TGTGCCAGCAGCTTAAGTGGGGGGGCCATCAATGAGCAGTTCTTC	CASSLSGGAINEQFF
TRBV4-2	TRBJ2-7	.	TRBD2	TGTGCCAGCAGCCAACAAGCTAGCGGGGGGTCCCCGCCCTTCTACGAGCAGTACTTC	CASSQQASGGSPPFYEQYF
TRBV6-5	TRBJ2-3	.	.	TGTGCCAGCAAAAGGAGTACTAGCACAGATACGCAGTATTTT	CASKRSTSTDTQYF
TRBV19	TRBJ2-7	.	TRBD2	TGTGCCAGTAGTATGGCCTGGGAGGGGCACGAGCAGTACTTC	CASSMAWEGHEQYF
TRBV11-2	TRBJ2-7	.	.	TGTGCCAGCAGTCTATCTTTTCCTACCTACGAGCAGTACTTC	CASSLSFPTYEQYF
TRBV13	TRBJ2-7	.	TRBD1	TGTGCCAGCAGCCGACCCGGACAGGCCTACGAGCAGTACTTC	CASSRPGQAYEQYF
TRBV30	TRBJ2-1	.	.	TGTGCCTGGAGTTTGTCAATTCACAATGAGCAGTTCTTC	CAWSLSIHNEQFF
TRBV21-1	TRBJ2-1	.	.	TGTGCCAGCAGCAAATTACTGGAGACAGGAGATCGTAAGTTCTTC	CASSKLLETGDRKFF
TRBV10-1	TRBJ2-3	.	.	TGCGCCAGCAGTGAGACCCGGCCTAGATCGCCACCCGTGAGTACAGATACGCAGTATTTT	CASSETRPRSPPVSTDTQYF
TRBV7-9	TRBJ1-4	.	TRBD1	TGTGCCAGCAGTACGTCAGGGGGTGAAAAACTGTTTTTT	CASSTSGGEKLFF
TRBV5-1	TRBJ1-2	.	TRBD1	TGCGCCAGCAGCTTGGAGGGGGACAGGTATGGCTACACCTTC	CASSLEGDRYGYTF
TRBV5-1	TRBJ2-7	.	TRBD2	TGCGCCAGCAGCTTGGGGGGACTAGCGGGGGGCACCTACGAGCAGTACTTC	CASSLGGLAGGTYEQYF
TRBV10-2	TRBJ2-7	medium-sized	TRBD1	TGCGCCAGTTGGGGACAGAGCTCCTACGAGCAGTACTTC	CASWGQSSYEQYF
TRBV23-1	TRBJ1-1	.	TRBD1	TGCGCCAGCAACGGACAGGGGGGCACTGAAGCTTTCTTT	CASNGQGGTEAFF
TRBV9	TRBJ2-1	.	TRBD2	TGTGCCAGCAGCGTAGCCTATGCGGGAGGGGGCTGGGTTAATGAGCAGTTCTTC	CASSVAYAGGGWVNEQFF
TRBV7-9	TRBJ2-4	.	.	TGTGCCAGCAGCCGAGACTTAGCCAAAAACATTCAGTACTTC	CASSRDLAKNIQYF
TRBV2	TRBJ2-5	.	TRBD2	TGTGCCAGCAGTTGGGAGGGGGAGACCCAGTACTTC	CASSWEGETQYF
TRBV4-3	TRBJ2-1	.	TRBD2	TGCGCCAGCAGCCATGAAATACTAGCGGGGGGCAATGAGCAGTTCTTC	CASSHEILAGGNEQFF
TRBV10-2	TRBJ2-1	.	TRBD2	TGCGCCAGCAGTGAGAGGTTAGCGGGGTACACCTACAATGAGCAGTTCTTC	CASSERLAGYTYNEQFF
TRBV29-1	TRBJ2-7	.	.	TGCAGCGTTTATACCCCCTTAGTAATGCGGCAGTACTTC	CSVYTPLVMRQYF
TRBV2	TRBJ1-1	.	TRBD1	TGTGCCAGCCGACTTAGACAGGGGCGAGCTGAAGCTTTCTTT	CASRLRQGRAEAFF
TRBV2	TRBJ2-3	.	.	TGTGCCAGCAGTGAATGGAGTCGGGAGCTCACAGATACGCAGTATTTT	CASSEWSRELTDTQYF
TRBV11-2	TRBJ2-5	.	TRBD2	TGTGCCAGCAGCTCCCTTATTTTGGCGGGAGGGGAAGAGACCCAGTACTTC	CASSSLILAGGEETQYF
TRBV2	TRBJ1-6	.	.	TGTGCCAGCAGAATAGTTACCAATTCACCCCTCCACTTT	CASRIVTNSPLHF
TRBV19	TRBJ1-1	.	.	TGTGCCAGTAGTATCCGGGGCACTGAAGCTTTCTTT	CASSIRGTEAFF
TRBV10-3	TRBJ2-3	.	TRBD2	TGTGCCATCAGTGTTGAGCGGGGGGGCACAGATACGCAGTATTTT	CAISVERGGTDTQYF
TRBV5-4	TRBJ2-2	.	TRBD2	TGTGCCAGCAGCTACCGAGCGGGAGGGGGAATAAGGGGGGAGCTGTTTTTT	CASSYRAGGGIRGELFF
TRBV30	TRBJ1-5	.	TRBD1	TGTGCCTGGCGACAGGGTAGCAATCAGCCCCAGCATTTT	CAWRQGSNQPQHF
TRBV13	TRBJ2-3	.	TRBD2	TGTGCCAGCAGCTTGAGCGGGGGGGCCAATACGCAGTATTTT	CASSLSGGANTQYF
TRBV29-1	TRBJ2-7	.	TRBD2	TGCAGCGTTAGGACTAGCGGGAGGGCCGGGGACGAGCAGTACTTC	CSVRTSGRAGDEQYF
TRBV30	TRBJ1-6	.	.	TGTGCCGGCTTGTCGGGATATAATTCACCCCTCCACTTT	CAGLSGYNSPLHF
TRBV7-2	TRBJ1-5	.	.	TGTGCCAGCGCTAGAGATTCTCGCAATCAGCCCCAGCATTTT	CASARDSRNQPQHF
TRBV27	TRBJ1-2	.	.	TGTGCCAGCAGTTTCCTCGGGACAAGCAATGGCTACACCTTC	CASSFLGTSNGYTF
TRBV19	TRBJ1-5	.	TRBD1	TGTGCCAGTAGTATCGGGGACAGGGTGGGACAGCCCCAGCATTTT	CASSIGDRVGQPQHF
TRBV9	TRBJ1-2	.	.	TGTGCCAGCAGCGTTAGACAGGATGGAACGGGCGGCTACACCTTC	CASSVRQDGTGGYTF
TRBV28	TRBJ1-6	.	.	TGTGCCAGCCTTCGCGGGGTCGGATCACCCCTCCACTTT	CASLRGVGSPLHF
TRBV9	TRBJ1-1	.	.	TGTGCCAGCAGCGTAGGCGTCCAGAACACTGAAGCTTTCTTT	CASSVGVQNTEAFF
TRBV15	TRBJ2-7	.	.	TGTGCCACCAGCAGGGTCTACTCCTACGAGCAGTACTTC	CATSRVYSYEQYF
TRBV5-4	TRBJ1-2	.	TRBD1	TGTGCCAGCAGGGGGGACAGAAACTATGGCTACACCTTC	CASRGDRNYGYTF
TRBV30	TRBJ2-7	.	.	TGTGCCTGGAGTATCAACGAGCAGTACTTC	CAWSINEQYF
TRBV10-2	TRBJ2-1	.	TRBD1	TGCGCCAGCAAAGACCTGAAGACAGGGGGCCAAGGGCAGTTCTTC	CASKDLKTGGQGQFF